The clone carrying this TCR beta chain was seen at least ten times. The germline V gene encodes CDR1 SGHTA and CDR2 FQGNSA. V lost 3 bases, J lost 7 bases, and 6 bases stayed unmatched. The CDR3 runs to 13 residues. These data belong to a study of T cells in Graves' hyperthyroidism and ophthalmopathy. Regions amplified from RNA transcripts were the TCR beta CDR3 regions. First-round RT-PCR with HTBI primers amplified the TCR CDR3 region. TCRdb called the multiplex PCR reads again in MiXCR, with one record for every CDR3 protein. The sample contains more than 300,000 distinct CDR3 sequences, roughly 18% of which appear only once.

Sequencing input: blood. The rearrangement joins TRBV7-2 to TRBJ2-7, with 7 positions matching TRBD1. This receptor was identified in a man aged 18 to 29 with Graves' ophthalmopathy. In DNA, the CDR3 is TGTGCCAGCAGCTTGGACAGGATGAGGGAGCAGTACTTC. It codes for CASSLDRMREQYF. Using reference TRBV7-2 and TRBJ2-7 for the parts outside the CDR3, the full variable domain is GAGVSQSPSNKVTEKGKDVELRCDPISGHTALYWYRQSLGQGLEFLIYFQGNSAPDKSGLPSDRFSAERTGGSVSTLTIQRTQQEDSAVYLCASSLDRMREQYFGPGTRLTVT.